The T cell receptor beta chain described here comes from a study of T cell changes during pregnancy in multiple sclerosis (dated by TCRdb to between 2017 and 2020). In the study overall: The study looked at changes in the T cell repertoire across pregnancy in women with multiple sclerosis.

Library preparation used the immunoSEQ multiplex PCR assay. TCRdb holds this immuneACCESS table with in-frame rearrangements only. Some clones are missing; in checked studies, unresolved V genes explain under half, and the rest has no known cause. The sample contains tens of thousands of clones, over 80% of them found a single time. The ten largest clones capture 0.9% to 1.2% of the sample. As concerns this clone: What antigen it recognizes has not been identified. Within one base of it there is no much larger clone, and no base qualities were kept.

Clipping removes 4 bases from V and 2 bases from J, with 2 as the unmatched junction base count. The CDR3 starts with the cysteine, ends with the phenylalanine, and has 14 residues. Only the CDR3 DNA is retained, 42 bases long and in frame from the first base. CDR1 is given as MNHEY and CDR2 as SMNVEV, both from the germline V gene (reference sequence). This TCR came from a female donor with multiple sclerosis, enrolled in a pregnancy study. The sequence is built from TRBV27 and TRBJ2-7; TRBD1 aligns with 10 central bases. This specimen consisted of peripheral blood, obtained in the first trimester of pregnancy. In nucleotides, the sequence is TGTGCCAGCAGTTGGACAGGGGGAGCCTACGAGCAGTACTTC. This encodes CASSWTGGAYEQYF.